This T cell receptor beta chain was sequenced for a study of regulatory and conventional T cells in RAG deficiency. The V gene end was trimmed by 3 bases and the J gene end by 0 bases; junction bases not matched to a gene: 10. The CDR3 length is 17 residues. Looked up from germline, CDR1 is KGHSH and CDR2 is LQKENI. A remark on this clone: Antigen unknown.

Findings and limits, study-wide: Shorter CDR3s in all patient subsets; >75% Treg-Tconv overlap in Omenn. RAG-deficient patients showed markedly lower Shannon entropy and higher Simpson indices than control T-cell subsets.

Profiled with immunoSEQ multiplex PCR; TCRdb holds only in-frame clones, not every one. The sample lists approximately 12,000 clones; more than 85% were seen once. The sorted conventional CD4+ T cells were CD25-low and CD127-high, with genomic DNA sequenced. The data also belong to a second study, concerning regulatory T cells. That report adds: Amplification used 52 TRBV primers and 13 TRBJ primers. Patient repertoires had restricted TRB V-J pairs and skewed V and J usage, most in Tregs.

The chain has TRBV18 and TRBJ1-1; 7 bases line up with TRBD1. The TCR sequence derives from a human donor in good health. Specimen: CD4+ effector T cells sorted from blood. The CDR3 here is CASSPLRDRAMNTEAFF. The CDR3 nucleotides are TGTGCCAGCTCACCCCTCCGGGACAGAGCCATGAACACTGAAGCTTTCTTT.